This T cell receptor (beta chain) was sequenced for a study of regulatory T cells. Study observations and caveats: Regulatory T cells showed the strongest V-J pair restriction and V/J gene skewing among patient repertoires. Compared with autologous conventional CD4+ cells and control regulatory cells, CD3G-deficient regulatory T cells showed reduced diversity.

Note on this clone: As yet, its antigen is unknown.

This CDR3 region has 17 residues. After removal of 4 bases from V and 8 bases from J, the junction contained 13 bases not matched to a gene. Per germline, CDR1 SGHRS and CDR2 YFSETQ. Patients aged 2 to 39 years had fewer naive T cells. CD4+ cells were sorted into CD25-high CD127-low regulatory cells and CD25-low CD127-high conventional cells. Primers: 52 TRBV forward and 13 TRBJ reverse. Clones were read by immunoSEQ multiplex PCR, and TCRdb kept only the in-frame ones, dropping some. This sample carries some 6,100 clones, around 91% of them seen once, and the ten largest clones take 1.9%. Material: CD4+ Tregs sorted from blood. The TCR originated in a person aged 18 to 35 with CD3G deficiency. The V call is TRBV5-1, the J call TRBJ2-1, with 12 positions matching TRBD1. The chain's CDR3 is CASSPTIGTGGKDEQFF. CDR3 nucleotide sequence: TGCGCCAGCAGCCCTACAATAGGGACAGGGGGCAAGGATGAGCAGTTCTTC.